The rows below give T cell receptor beta chains drawn from one sample of a study of T-cell memory formation after mild COVID-19. In TCRdb, the 5' RACE reads were re-called with MiXCR into one record per CDR3 protein. The repertoire holds about 180,000 distinct CDR3 sequences, with approximately 17% as singletons. Sequencing used PBMCs or a T cell subset sorted from them (not recorded which). The receptor source for this set is a man between 18 and 35 years old who had mild COVID-19 (a few samples of this study predate the infection). Cell type and time point are not known. Each CDR3 is given with its conserved first and last residue. The order of the fields is clone size, J gene, D gene, V gene, CDR3 length, CDR3 protein, CDR3 DNA. D genes are given only for firm matches. Some rows have no size entry. The others give once, few or many, or a class for an expanded clone.

size: .
J: TRBJ2-7
D: .
V: TRBV6-5
length: 14
CDR3: CASSLDSRSYEQYF
DNA: TGTGCCAGCAGCCTGGACAGTAGATCCTACGAGCAGTACTTC

size: few
J: TRBJ1-3
D: .
V: TRBV5-1
length: 14
CDR3: CASSTGTSGNTIYF
DNA: TGCGCCAGCAGTACCGGGACCTCTGGAAACACCATATATTTT

size: few
J: TRBJ2-3
D: .
V: TRBV5-6
length: 18
CDR3: CASSSRADPETRTDTQYF
DNA: TGTGCCAGCAGCTCTAGGGCGGACCCCGAAACACGCACAGATACGCAGTATTTT

size: .
J: TRBJ2-1
D: TRBD1
V: TRBV7-9
length: 15
CDR3: CASSLEGGSYNEQFF
DNA: TGTGCCAGCAGCTTAGAAGGGGGCAGCTACAATGAGCAGTTCTTC

size: .
J: TRBJ2-1
D: .
V: TRBV24-1
length: 13
CDR3: CATSDPTGNEQFF
DNA: TGTGCCACCAGTGATCCGACGGGGAATGAGCAGTTCTTC

size: .
J: TRBJ1-2
D: TRBD1
V: TRBV7-9
length: 15
CDR3: CASSPGRGRDYGYTF
DNA: TGTGCCAGCAGCCCAGGCAGGGGGCGAGACTATGGCTACACCTTC

size: few
J: TRBJ2-1
D: TRBD1
V: TRBV27
length: 16
CDR3: CASSLLAQGAYNEQFF
DNA: TGTGCCAGCAGTTTACTGGCACAGGGGGCCTACAATGAGCAGTTCTTC

size: .
J: TRBJ2-1
D: .
V: TRBV5-1
length: 16
CDR3: CASSLFRGGSYNEQFF
DNA: TGCGCCAGCAGCTTGTTTAGAGGGGGCTCCTACAATGAGCAGTTCTTC

size: few
J: TRBJ2-2
D: .
V: TRBV7-2
length: 16
CDR3: CASSPLGDSHAGELFF
DNA: TGTGCCAGCAGCCCACTGGGGGACTCCCACGCCGGGGAGCTGTTTTTT

size: few
J: TRBJ1-1
D: .
V: TRBV10-3
length: 11
CDR3: CAIRGDTEAFF
DNA: TGTGCCATCAGGGGGGACACTGAAGCTTTCTTT

size: few
J: TRBJ2-7
D: TRBD1
V: TRBV6-2/TRBV6-3
length: 13
CDR3: CASRLQGKYEQYF
DNA: TGTGCCAGCAGACTACAGGGGAAATACGAGCAGTACTTC

size: .
J: TRBJ2-5
D: .
V: TRBV9
length: 13
CDR3: CASSTRNQETQYF
DNA: TGTGCCAGCAGCACTAGAAATCAAGAGACCCAGTACTTC

size: few
J: TRBJ1-6
D: .
V: TRBV6-5
length: 13
CDR3: CASSYSPMSPLHF
DNA: TGTGCCAGCAGTTACTCCCCCATGTCACCCCTCCACTTT

size: .
J: TRBJ2-1
D: TRBD2
V: TRBV4-2
length: 16
CDR3: CASSQVHSGGYVEQFF
DNA: TGTGCCAGCAGCCAAGTCCATAGCGGGGGGTATGTTGAGCAGTTCTTC

size: .
J: TRBJ2-5
D: .
V: TRBV5-5
length: 15
CDR3: CASSLAAGSVETQYF
DNA: TGTGCCAGCAGCTTGGCCGCAGGGTCCGTGGAGACCCAGTACTTC

size: .
J: TRBJ1-1
D: TRBD1
V: TRBV15
length: 14
CDR3: CATSEQGAITEAFF
DNA: TGTGCCACCAGCGAACAGGGGGCGATCACTGAAGCTTTCTTT

size: few
J: TRBJ1-2
D: TRBD1
V: TRBV27
length: 14
CDR3: CASSLKDRAGGYTF
DNA: TGTGCCAGCAGTCTTAAGGACAGGGCGGGTGGCTACACCTTC

size: few
J: TRBJ1-2
D: .
V: TRBV4-1
length: 14
CDR3: CASSQYTGNYGYTF
DNA: TGCGCCAGCAGCCAGTACACAGGGAACTATGGCTACACCTTC

size: .
J: TRBJ1-3
D: .
V: TRBV6-5
length: 13
CDR3: CASSWVNGNTIYF
DNA: TGTGCCAGCAGTTGGGTGAACGGAAACACCATATATTTT

size: few
J: TRBJ2-1
D: .
V: TRBV7-3
length: 13
CDR3: CASSQGMVNEQFF
DNA: TGTGCCAGCAGCCAGGGAATGGTGAATGAGCAGTTCTTC